This T cell receptor beta chain was retrieved from a study of shared clonotypes between healthy human individuals. Details on this clone: The antigen is unknown.

TCRdb keeps only in-frame clones here, not all; method: immunoSEQ multiplex PCR. The sample includes 1.6 million or so clones, about 98.5% of them seen just once. The study, taken as a whole, reports: When naive CD4 clonotypes were compared across four donors, 4% to 5.5% were shared. Relative to memory subsets, naive subsets generally showed larger estimated richness.

Trimming removed 3 bases from V and 2 bases from J; junction bases left unmatched: 8. Germline V gives CDR1 SEHNR, CDR2 FQNEAQ (reference sequence). CDR3 size: 17 residues. The chain employs TRBV7-9 and TRBJ2-1, with TRBD2 matching over 9 bases. What was sequenced was naive CD4+ T cells sorted from blood. The subset was: CD45RA+ positively selected. The receptor was isolated from a man younger than 45 in good health. This CDR3 is CASSFRTREGPYNEQFF. CDR3 DNA sequence: TGTGCCAGCAGCTTCCGAACGCGGGAGGGCCCCTACAATGAGCAGTTCTTC.